The entry below describes one TCR beta chain. Its antigen is currently unknown. This CDR3 is built from 15 residues. The germline gives CDR1 SGHTA, CDR2 FQGNSA. The V end lost 0 bases, the J end lost 3 bases, and 11 bases lay between the germline ends. TCRdb independently ran MiXCR on the reads; one entry per CDR3 protein. The data contain roughly 180,000 distinct CDR3 sequences, about 20% of them seen just once; the ten biggest clones take up 20% to 30%. The data are from a study of T cell repertoires in cytomegalovirus infection. Study-wide results and caveats: HLA-C-restricted CMV-specific TCR beta clonotypes were dominant in the ex vivo response.

The TCR sequence derives from a human donor in good health (CMV status not recorded). Some clones in this sample may be carry-over from other donors' samples. The source was CD8+ T cells from cultured PBMCs, collected from culture after CMV antigen stimulation. The chain joins TRBV7-2 to TRBJ1-2; D may be TRBD1 (5 bases). The CDR3 DNA sequence: TGTGCCAGCAGCTTAGCGAGAGGGGTCGACTATGGCTACACCTTC. Translating gives CASSLARGVDYGYTF.